This TCR beta chain came from a study of T-cell memory formation after mild COVID-19. Study details: In these data, TCR clusters were largely donor specific.

Study results and limitations: Later expanders leaned toward CD4+, whereas clones contracting from day 15 to 85 were balanced CD4/CD8. Researchers report contracting CD4+ clones mostly in CM and EM, with CD8+ clones in EMRA. That cross-reactive memory joined was suggested by some responding clones appearing in pre-infection memory.

Turning to this clonotype: Its antigen is still unknown.

Each CDR3 protein gets one entry after TCRdb re-called the 5' RACE reads with MiXCR. The repertoire consists of over 120,000 distinct CDR3 sequences, with less than 20% occurring once and the leading ten covering 2% to 2.5%. Input material: PBMCs or a T cell subset sorted from them (not recorded which). The sequence came from an adult woman who had mild COVID-19 (a few samples of this study predate the infection). Cell type and time point are not known.

CDR3 sequence reads: CASSFPTGVETQYF. Here the CDR3 DNA reads TGTGCCAGCAGCTTCCCCACGGGGGTAGAGACCCAGTACTTC. The chain has TRBV7-9 and TRBJ2-5; perhaps TRBD2 as D (6 bases). V was shortened by 3 bases and J by 4 bases, with 12 bases between the two germline ends. CDR1 SEHNR and CDR2 FQNEAQ come from the germline V gene (reference sequence). This CDR3 region has 14 residues.